A single sample gave rise to the 26 T cell receptor beta chains below, sequenced in a study of blood T cell repertoires in COVID-19. Assay used: immunoSEQ multiplex PCR; TCRdb lists only in-frame clones, some missing. The repertoire consists of about 16,000 clones, with approximately 88% occurring once and the leading ten covering 9% to 15%. Input material: peripheral blood. The receptors were sampled from a human donor in a cohort sampled during active COVID-19.

The chain has TRBV6-6 and TRBJ1-5; TRBD1 agrees at 7 bases. With 6 bases clipped from V and 2 bases from J, the junction kept 25 bases outside the gene matches. In germline, CDR1 is MNHNY, CDR2 SVGAGI (reference sequence). CDR3 length equals 21 residues. The CDR3 DNA reads TGTGCCAGCAGCACGAAGATTGGGGACAGAGCATCCAACCAGGGCAATCAGCCCCAGCATTTT. The encoded protein is CASSTKIGDRASNQGNQPQHF.

About this clone: The DNA is omitted, as the CDR3 cannot be located on it reliably, and the CDR3 follows TCRdb's listing. The genes are TRBV12-1 and TRBJ2-1; TRBD2 was called by the table and not checked on the DNA. TRBV12-1 is noted as a pseudogene. The CDR3 numbers 14 amino acids, ends counted. The CDR3 spells CANPVGGGSDEQFF.

As for this clone: The junction departs from the called germline gene at one end, perhaps through a read error. This sequence joins TRBV10-3 and TRBJ1-1; maybe TRBD1 (5 bases). The CDR3 sequence is 14 residues long. From germline, CDR1 is ENHRY and CDR2 SYGVKD. CDR3: CAVDSRHLKTEAFF. As DNA, the CDR3 is TGTGCCGTCGACAGTCGCCATCTGAAGACTGAAGCTTTCTTT.

This sequence joins TRBV19 and TRBJ1-5; 8 bases are a match to TRBD1. Germline V lookup: CDR1 LNHDA, CDR2 SQIVND (reference sequence). CDR3 size: 14 residues. The V segment lost 5 bases and the J segment 6 bases; nucleotides outside the gene matches: 6. The CDR3, as DNA: TGTGCCAGTAGTGACTGGACAGGGACTCAGCCCCAGCATTTT. Translating gives CASSDWTGTQPQHF.

V usage is TRBV5-6 and J usage is TRBJ2-1, with 7 positions matching TRBD2. There are 15 residues in the CDR3. The trim removed 1 base at V and 4 bases at J, leaving 5 bases unmatched. Germline assignment: CDR1 SGHDT and CDR2 YYEEEE. Here the CDR3 reads CASSLWLAAYNEQFF. As DNA, the CDR3 is TGTGCCAGCAGCTTGTGGCTAGCGGCTTACAATGAGCAGTTCTTC.

The chain recombines TRBV4-1 with TRBJ1-4; D is ambiguous. The germline CDR1 and CDR2 sequences are MGHRA and YSYEKL. The CDR3 loop spans 13 amino acids. V lost 5 bases and J 4 bases, leaving 8 bases between the germline ends. The CDR3 here is CASSRAGNEKLFF. The CDR3 DNA is TGCGCCAGCAGCAGAGCTGGTAATGAAAAACTGTTTTTT.

The rearrangement links TRBV20-1 to TRBJ2-3; 8 bases agree with TRBD1. Unmatched junction bases numbered 13, after V lost 3 bases and J lost 5 bases. This CDR3 has 16 amino acids. Germline assignment: CDR1 DFQATT and CDR2 SNEGSKA (reference sequence). Written as DNA, the CDR3 is TGCAGTGCTAGTCCCCCGAACCAGGGGGCGGGAGATACGCAGTATTTT. As protein: CSASPPNQGAGDTQYF.

The chain links TRBV3-1 (or the pseudogene TRBV3-2) to TRBJ2-5; TRBD2 matches 10 bases. The germline gives CDR1 LGHDT, CDR2 YNNKEL (reference sequence). Trimming cost V 4 bases and J 2 bases; bases outside gene matches: 1. This CDR3 is built from 14 residues. The CDR3 sequence is CASSLTSGQETQYF. The DNA for the CDR3 is TGTGCCAGCAGCCTGACTAGCGGGCAAGAGACCCAGTACTTC.

The chain is built from TRBV2 and TRBJ2-3; 12 nucleotides match TRBD2. Germline trimming cut 5 bases from V and 2 bases from J; bases unmatched to any gene: 2. This CDR3 spans 15 amino acids. In germline, CDR1 is SNHLY, CDR2 FYNNEI. In DNA, the CDR3 is TGTGCCAGCAGTCGGACTAGCGGGAACACAGATACGCAGTATTTT. Protein: CASSRTSGNTDTQYF.

The gene calls are TRBV5-1 and TRBJ2-1; no clear D gene. Germline assignment: CDR1 SGHRS and CDR2 YFSETQ. V gave up 0 bases and J gave up 0 bases, with 7 bases separating them. The CDR3 contains 15 residues. The CDR3 DNA follows: TGCGCCAGCAGCTTGGGCGGCAGCTCCTACAATGAGCAGTTCTTC. Its translation is CASSLGGSSYNEQFF.

The chain uses TRBV28 and TRBJ2-4, with 7 nucleotides matching TRBD1. The CDR3 contains 16 residues. Germline V gene lookup returns CDR1 MDHEN and CDR2 SYDVKM. Unmatched junction bases numbered 13, after V lost 5 bases and J lost 6 bases. Written as DNA, the CDR3 is TGTGCCAGCAGTACCGCCGCTGGGACAGTCGGAAACATTCAGTACTTC. It is translated as CASSTAAGTVGNIQYF.

The chain is built from TRBV29-1 and TRBJ2-5; D might be TRBD1 (7 bases). CDR1 is SQVTM, CDR2 ANQGSEA, per germline. V lost 6 bases and J 5 bases, leaving 13 bases between the germline ends. This CDR3 spans 12 amino acids. For the CDR3, the DNA is TGCAGCGTGACAGGGACTCGGGAGACCCAGTACTTC. Amino acids: CSVTGTRETQYF. The whole variable domain, remainder taken from reference TRBV29-1 and TRBJ2-5, is SAVISQKPSRDICQRGTSLTIQCQVDSQVTMMFWYRQQPGQSLTLIATANQGSEATYESGFVIDKFPISRPNLTFSTLTVSNMSPEDSSIYLCSVTGTRETQYFGPGTRLLVL.

The genes are TRBV3-1 (or the pseudogene TRBV3-2) and TRBJ2-5; perhaps TRBD1 as D (6 bases). The germline gives CDR1 LGHDT, CDR2 YNNKEL (reference sequence). V dropped 8 bases and J dropped 7 bases, with 23 bases sitting between them. The CDR3 is made up of 15 amino acids. The CDR3: CASVGQYPRGGTQYF. The CDR3 bases are TGTGCCAGCGTCGGGCAGTACCCAAGAGGGGGGACCCAGTACTTC.

The J gene is TRBJ1-3, the V gene TRBV2; TRBD1 is a possible D gene (5 bases). Germline CDR1 SNHLY, CDR2 FYNNEI. V lost 2 bases to trimming and J lost 0 bases, with 11 bases between them. The CDR3 is 16 residues long. CDR3 in amino acids: CASSETGGDSGNTIYF. DNA for the CDR3: TGTGCCAGCAGTGAAACTGGGGGGGACTCTGGAAACACCATATATTTT.

V gene TRBV4-2 combines with J gene TRBJ2-3; 9 bases match TRBD2. The CDR3 totals 22 residues. Trimming removed 2 bases from V and 1 base from J; junction bases left unmatched: 22. The V gene's germline CDR1 is LGHNA and CDR2 YNFKEQ. CDR3 coding DNA: TGTGCCAGCAGCCAACCCCACCGGGGCGGGGGGGCTCGGGCTGTGGGCACAGATACGCAGTATTTT. Translation: CASSQPHRGGGARAVGTDTQYF.

The rearrangement links TRBV28 to TRBJ1-5; 9 bases fit TRBD1. This CDR3 has 17 amino acids. Germline CDR1 MDHEN, CDR2 SYDVKM. V dropped 6 bases and J dropped 0; count of bases not matched to a gene: 9. The CDR3 coding sequence is TGTGCCAGCAGGGTGGGACAGGGCGTTTATAGCAATCAGCCCCAGCATTTT. It specifies CASRVGQGVYSNQPQHF.

This chain links TRBV5-1 with TRBJ2-2; D not resolved. From germline, CDR1 is SGHRS and CDR2 YFSETQ. Trimming stripped 0 bases from V and 5 bases from J, with 8 bases between. The CDR3 length is 14 residues. The CDR3 nucleotides are TGCGCCAGCAGCTTGGGACTCCAAACCGGGGAGCTGTTTTTT. Protein sequence: CASSLGLQTGELFF.

This chain connects TRBV30 to TRBJ2-7, with 7 bases lining up with TRBD2. This CDR3 region has 14 residues. The J segment lost 2 bases and the V segment lost 5 bases, leaving 9 bases of the junction unmatched. In germline, CDR1 is GTSNPN, CDR2 SVGIG (reference sequence). CDR3 residues: CAWVGRGITYEQYF. The CDR3 DNA follows: TGTGCCTGGGTCGGGCGGGGGATTACCTACGAGCAGTACTTC.

This chain connects TRBV15 to TRBJ1-2; 9 bases fit TRBD1. From germline, CDR1 is LNHNV and CDR2 YYDKDF (reference sequence). V lost 0 bases, J lost 7 bases, and 6 bases stayed unmatched. The CDR3 is made up of 15 amino acids. DNA of the CDR3: TGTGCCACCAGCAGAGATCGGACAGGGGCGGGTGGCTACACCTTC. Translation gives CATSRDRTGAGGYTF.

The rearrangement links TRBV30 to TRBJ1-5; D possibly corresponds to TRBD1 (5 bases). The CDR3 consists of 16 residues. Trimming cost V 1 base and J 6 bases, with 19 bases left between them. Germline loops: CDR1 GTSNPN, CDR2 SVGIG (reference sequence). The DNA of the CDR3 is TGTGCCTGGAGTGAGGGTGTACTGGGGCGGCCTCAGCCCCAGCATTTT. Its protein is CAWSEGVLGRPQPQHF.

This rearrangement joins TRBV7-2 to TRBJ1-5, with D unresolved. The germline gives CDR1 SGHTA, CDR2 FQGNSA. The CDR3 contains 14 residues. Trimming cost V 0 bases and J 4 bases, with 7 bases left between them. Here the CDR3 reads CASSLARGNQPQHF. CDR3 DNA sequence: TGTGCCAGCAGCTTAGCGCGGGGTAATCAGCCCCAGCATTTT. Supplemented by reference TRBV7-2 and TRBJ1-5, the full variable domain reads GAGVSQSPSNKVTEKGKDVELRCDPISGHTALYWYRQSLGQGLEFLIYFQGNSAPDKSGLPSDRFSAERTGGSVSTLTIQRTQQEDSAVYLCASSLARGNQPQHFGDGTRLSIL.

Sample share makes this clone large (0.1 to 1%). The chain employs TRBV9 and TRBJ2-1; 11 positions agree with TRBD2. Germline V gene data show CDR1 as SGDLS and CDR2 as YYNGEE. V lost 2 bases to trimming and J lost 10 bases; unmatched junction nucleotides: 5. This CDR3 is 14 amino acids long. In DNA form, the CDR3 reads TGTGCCAGCAGCGTTAGCGGGGGGGTCTACGAGCAGTTCTTC. Amino acid sequence: CASSVSGGVYEQFF.

V usage is TRBV7-6 and J usage is TRBJ2-3, with 10 bases fitting TRBD2. Trimming at V came to 2 bases and at J to 4 bases, leaving 24 bases not matched to a gene. The CDR3 covers 22 residues. Germline V gives CDR1 SGHVS, CDR2 FNYEAQ. CDR3 loop: CASSLPAHTAGGQKPTPDTQYF. For the CDR3, the DNA is TGTGCCAGCAGCTTACCCGCCCATACAGCGGGGGGGCAAAAACCCACCCCAGATACGCAGTATTTT.

This rearrangement joins TRBV5-5 to TRBJ2-5; D is perhaps TRBD1 (5 bases). Germline V CDR1 and CDR2: SGHKS, YYEKEE (reference sequence). V lost 2 bases and J lost 1, with 15 bases in between. CDR3 length: 16 residues. The CDR3, as DNA: TGTGCCAGCAGCTTCGAGGTACGACAGCTCCAAGAGACCCAGTACTTC. Protein sequence: CASSFEVRQLQETQYF. The complete variable domain, with remaining parts taken from reference TRBV5-5 and TRBJ2-5, reads DAGVTQSPTHLIKTRGQQVTLRCSPISGHKSVSWYQQVLGQGPQFIFQYYEKEERGRGNFPDRFSARQFPNYSSELNVNALLLGDSALYLCASSFEVRQLQETQYFGPGTRLLVL.

The chain joins TRBV30 to TRBJ1-3, with D hard to call. Germline V gene lookup returns CDR1 GTSNPN and CDR2 SVGIG (reference sequence). The CDR3 consists of 11 residues. V was cut by 0 bases and J by 8 bases, with 5 bases left in between. In DNA, the CDR3 is TGTGCCTGGAGTGTCGGGGACACCATATATTTT. Its protein is CAWSVGDTIYF.

The gene calls are TRBV6-5 and TRBJ2-7; D unresolved. CDR1 and CDR2 (germline): MNHEY, SVGAGI. V lost 7 bases and J lost 3, with 16 bases in between. This CDR3 has 14 residues. The CDR3 sequence is CASNLSPSNYEQYF. CDR3 DNA: TGTGCCAGCAATTTATCCCCCTCTAACTACGAGCAGTACTTC.